The 14 T cell receptor beta chains below come from one sample, sequenced in a study of OX40 agonist ivuxolimab in advanced cancers. Sequencing used immunoSEQ multiplex PCR; TCRdb keeps in-frame clones, though not all of them. The profile shows fewer than 90,000 clones, about 88% of them singletons. The sequencing here drew on CD4+ or CD8+ T cells sorted from blood, taken in a trial of the OX40 agonist ivuxolimab. These receptors were collected from an adult with an advanced solid tumor such as melanoma, head and neck, liver or kidney cancer.

The gene calls are TRBV10-3 and TRBJ1-2; D not resolved. Germline V CDR1 and CDR2: ENHRY, SYGVKD. V was trimmed by 2 bases and J by 5 bases, leaving 6 bases between them. This CDR3 comprises 12 residues. The CDR3 DNA follows: TGTGCCATCAGTGAGCCCGCTTATGGCTACACCTTC. Its protein is CAISEPAYGYTF.

This rearrangement joins TRBV12-5 to TRBJ2-2; D is unclear. V was trimmed by 2 bases and J by 4 bases, leaving 11 bases between them. Germline CDR1 LGHNT, CDR2 FRNRAP. The CDR3 covers 15 residues. CDR3 in amino acids: CASGLMAAFTGELFF. The DNA for the CDR3 is TGTGCTAGTGGTTTGATGGCAGCATTCACCGGGGAGCTGTTTTTT.

The rearrangement joins TRBV18 to TRBJ2-7, with TRBD1 matching 9 bases. The CDR3 has 15 amino acids. CDR1 and CDR2 (germline): KGHSH, LQKENI. Trimming took 6 bases from V and 0 from J; bases not matched to a gene: 6. The CDR3 nucleotides read TGTGCCAGCTCTCCCGGGACAGGGAGCTCCTACGAGCAGTACTTC. Translation gives CASSPGTGSSYEQYF. The entire variable domain, with the rest obtained from reference TRBV18 and TRBJ2-7, is as follows: NAGVMQNPRHLVRRRGQEARLRCSPMKGHSHVYWYRQLPEEGLKFMVYLQKENIIDESGMPKERFSAEFPKEGPSILRIQQVVRGDSAAYFCASSPGTGSSYEQYFGPGTRLTVT.

The chain links TRBV6-6 to TRBJ2-5, with a tentative D call TRBD1 (6 bases). The CDR3 extends over 15 amino acids. Trimming shortened V by 6 bases and J by 0 bases, and 14 bases separated the two germline ends. Germline values: CDR1 MNHNY, CDR2 SVGAGI (reference sequence). CDR3 loop: CASREQGPYQETQYF. DNA for the CDR3: TGTGCCAGCAGGGAACAGGGACCCTACCAAGAGACCCAGTACTTC.

The rearrangement uses TRBV6-5 and TRBJ1-2, with D unclear. Per germline, CDR1 MNHEY and CDR2 SVGAGI. The CDR3 length is 14 residues. The V and J ends lost 6 bases and 2 bases respectively, with 13 bases between them. Here the CDR3 DNA reads TGTGCCAGCAGAACCTTCGTGGGAAACTATGGCTACACCTTC. It encodes CASRTFVGNYGYTF.

This chain links TRBV5-1 with TRBJ2-1; 9 bases align to TRBD1. Germline CDR1 is SGHRS and CDR2 is YFSETQ. The V segment lost 4 bases and the J segment 6 bases; nucleotides outside the gene matches: 8. The CDR3 is 15 amino acids. The CDR3 sequence is CASSPRQGVGNEQFF. The CDR3 DNA reads as TGCGCCAGCAGCCCGAGACAGGGGGTAGGCAATGAGCAGTTCTTC.

V usage is TRBV10-1 and J usage is TRBJ1-1; 10 nucleotides line up with TRBD1. Germline V gene data show CDR1 as WNHNN and CDR2 as SYGVQD (reference sequence). The CDR3 has 18 residues. With 6 bases clipped from V and 5 bases from J, the junction kept 18 bases outside the gene matches. The CDR3, as DNA: TGCGCCAGCAGCACAACAAGACCCGGACAGGGGGTAAGGACTGAAGCTTTCTTT. This sequence encodes CASSTTRPGQGVRTEAFF.

The rearrangement links TRBV12-5 to TRBJ1-2; weak D call: TRBD1 (5 bases). Germline V gene sequence: CDR1 LGHNT, CDR2 FRNRAP. V was clipped by 3 bases and J by 5 bases, with 16 bases between them. This CDR3 comprises 15 residues. DNA for the CDR3: TGTGCTAGTGGTTTTTCCCTCAGGGCAGAATATGGCTACACCTTC. The encoded protein is CASGFSLRAEYGYTF.

The rearrangement links TRBV21-1 to TRBJ1-2; the DNA was not used to check the table's D call, TRBD1. TRBV21-1 is termed a pseudogene. The CDR3 consists of 15 residues. CDR3 nucleotides: TGTGCCAGCAGCAAAGGAACAGGGGGCGGAAATGGCTACACCTTC. Residues: CASSKGTGGGNGYTF.

The chain uses TRBV2 and TRBJ2-3, with 7 bases lining up with TRBD2. The CDR3 runs to 14 residues. CDR1 and CDR2 from the germline V gene are SNHLY and FYNNEI. The V segment lost 5 bases and the J segment 8 bases; nucleotides outside the gene matches: 10. This chain's CDR3 is CASSPGPGGGTQYF. The CDR3, as DNA: TGTGCCAGCAGTCCGGGCCCGGGGGGTGGTACGCAGTATTTT.

This chain joins TRBV7-2 and TRBJ2-1; D unclear. Germline V lookup: CDR1 SGHTA, CDR2 FQGNSA. V shed 6 bases and J shed 3 bases, with 12 bases lying between them. The CDR3 covers 14 residues. The DNA of the CDR3 is TGTGCCAGCAGAGGGCCTGCAGTCTACAATGAGCAGTTCTTC. Its protein is CASRGPAVYNEQFF. The entire variable domain, with the rest obtained from reference TRBV7-2 and TRBJ2-1, is as follows: GAGVSQSPSNKVTEKGKDVELRCDPISGHTALYWYRQSLGQGLEFLIYFQGNSAPDKSGLPSDRFSAERTGGSVSTLTIQRTQQEDSAVYLCASRGPAVYNEQFFGPGTRLTVL.

The chain combines TRBV5-1 with TRBJ2-2; 11 positions agree with TRBD2. Trimming removed 4 bases from V and 0 bases from J; junction bases left unmatched: 2. The germline V gene has CDR1 SGHRS and CDR2 YFSETQ. The CDR3 consists of 16 residues. The CDR3 loop is CASSTSGGSNTGELFF. DNA for the CDR3: TGCGCCAGCAGCACTAGCGGGGGATCGAACACCGGGGAGCTGTTTTTT.

This chain links TRBV6-5 with TRBJ2-5, with 12 bases that match TRBD2. Germline lookup yields CDR1 MNHEY and CDR2 SVGAGI. Losses at the gene ends were 6 bases for V and 2 bases for J; bases not matched to a gene: 4. CDR3 size: 15 residues. CDR3 loop: CASSLLAGGQETQYF. For the CDR3, the DNA is TGTGCCAGCAGCTTACTAGCGGGGGGACAAGAGACCCAGTACTTC.

The V and J genes are TRBV27 and TRBJ2-5; 9 bases line up with TRBD2. Germline trimming cut 7 bases from V and 5 bases from J; bases unmatched to any gene: 8. CDR3 size: 14 residues. Germline loops: CDR1 MNHEY, CDR2 SMNVEV (reference sequence). CDR3 amino acids: CASNPAGGHETQYF. The DNA of the CDR3 is TGTGCCAGCAACCCGGCGGGGGGGCATGAGACCCAGTACTTC.